These 18 T cell receptor beta chains were all obtained from the same sample, sequenced in a study of response to subunit inactivated influenza vaccine. TCRdb processed the RT-PCR reads anew with MiXCR; each CDR3 protein has one entry. The sample carries approximately 730,000 distinct CDR3 sequences, approximately 15% recorded once. The source material was PBMCs from blood, sampled around two weeks before vaccination. The receptors come from a man aged 50-59 years who received an inactivated influenza vaccine.

The sample holds many counts of this clonotype. This chain joins TRBV9 and TRBJ2-1; the match to TRBD1 covers 8 bases. With V trimmed by 5 bases and J by 0 bases, 7 bases remained unmatched. The CDR3 has 16 residues. Germline-derived CDR1 and CDR2 are SGDLS and YYNGEE. As DNA, the CDR3 is TGTGCCAGCAGTATAGGGGGGACAGGCTCCTACAATGAGCAGTTCTTC. Residues: CASSIGGTGSYNEQFF.

This clonotype has a handful of counts. V gene TRBV3-1 combines with J gene TRBJ2-3; tentative D call: TRBD1 (6 bases). Trimming stripped 5 bases from V and 2 bases from J, with 11 bases between. The germline CDR1 and CDR2 sequences are LGHDT and YNNKEL (reference sequence). The CDR3 totals 14 residues. CDR3 sequence: CASSRGIFTDTQYF. CDR3 in DNA: TGTGCCAGCAGCAGGGGGATTTTCACAGATACGCAGTATTTT.

V usage is TRBV7-3 and J usage is TRBJ2-5; a possible D gene is TRBD1 (5 bases). V shed 5 bases and J shed 5 bases, with 15 bases lying between them. The CDR3 is made up of 14 amino acids. The germline V gene has CDR1 SGHTA and CDR2 FQGTGA. This CDR3 reads CASSHPTVWETQYF. The CDR3 coding sequence is TGTGCCAGCAGCCACCCGACAGTTTGGGAGACCCAGTACTTC. Using reference TRBV7-3 and TRBJ2-5 for the parts outside the CDR3, the full variable domain is GAGVSQTPSNKVTEKGKYVELRCDPISGHTALYWYRQSLGQGPEFLIYFQGTGAADDSGLPNDRFFAVRPEGSVSTLKIQRTERGDSAVYLCASSHPTVWETQYFGPGTRLLVL.

The chain joins TRBV18 to TRBJ2-1, with 10 bases identical to TRBD2. V lost 2 bases and J lost 3; bases outside the gene matches: 4. The CDR3 consists of 16 residues. Germline V gene data show CDR1 as KGHSH and CDR2 as LQKENI. The DNA of the CDR3 is TGTGCCAGCTCACCAGGGGTAGCGGGAGGCTACAATGAGCAGTTCTTC. It yields the protein CASSPGVAGGYNEQFF.

The genes are TRBV10-2 and TRBJ2-5; the match to TRBD1 covers 7 bases. Germline CDR1 is WSHSY and CDR2 is SAAADI. The CDR3 is 14 amino acids. Trimming took 6 bases from V and 0 from J; bases not matched to a gene: 4. The CDR3 nucleotides are TGCGCCAGCAGGGACAGGTGGTACCAAGAGACCCAGTACTTC. Amino acid sequence: CASRDRWYQETQYF.

This sequence joins TRBV5-5 and TRBJ2-7, with D tentatively TRBD2 (6 bases). Germline V lookup: CDR1 SGHKS, CDR2 YYEKEE (reference sequence). V was shortened by 5 bases and J by 0 bases, with 12 bases between the two germline ends. The CDR3 has 14 amino acids. CDR3 loop: CASSSRGVSYEQYF. Here the CDR3 DNA reads TGTGCCAGCAGTTCACGCGGGGTCTCCTACGAGCAGTACTTC.

This clonotype was observed many times. The V and J genes are TRBV12-3 or TRBV12-4 and TRBJ1-5, with 9 bases aligning to TRBD1. This CDR3 has 14 residues. Losses at the gene ends were 5 bases for V and 4 bases for J; bases not matched to a gene: 3. CDR3 in DNA: TGTGCCAGCAGTGCGACAGGGGGGAATCAGCCCCAGCATTTT. It encodes CASSATGGNQPQHF.

This clonotype showed up many times. The DNA for the CDR3 is TGCGCCAGCAGCTTGGGCGGGCAGGGCGATGGCTACACCTTC. This gives the protein CASSLGGQGDGYTF. The chain links TRBV5-1 to TRBJ1-2; TRBD1 is a possible D gene (5 bases). Deletions cut 0 bases from V and 6 bases from J, with 12 bases between. The CDR3 contains 14 residues. CDR1 is SGHRS and CDR2 is YFSETQ in the germline V gene.

The chain employs TRBV12-3 or TRBV12-4 and TRBJ2-5, with 7 bases matching TRBD2. The junction had 6 bases not matched to a gene; V was cut back by 6 bases and J by 5 bases. The CDR3 spans 13 residues. The DNA of the CDR3 is TGTGCCAGCAGCCCGGGGGGTCCGGAGACCCAGTACTTC. Protein: CASSPGGPETQYF.

This clonotype appeared a few times. The genes are TRBV18 and TRBJ2-7; 7 bases are a match to TRBD1. Germline V gene lookup returns CDR1 KGHSH and CDR2 LQKENI. V shed 6 bases, J shed 2 bases, and the junction held 7 bases outside the gene matches. This CDR3 has 14 amino acids. The CDR3 sequence: CASSLRDRAYEQYF. CDR3 nucleotides: TGTGCCAGCTCTCTCCGGGACAGAGCCTACGAGCAGTACTTC.

This chain connects TRBV7-8 to TRBJ2-7; 8 bases align to TRBD1. The CDR3 is 16 residues long. CDR1 SGHVS and CDR2 FQNEAQ come from the germline V gene. V was clipped by 1 base and J by 1 base; unmatched bases: 6. Here the CDR3 reads CASSLEDRGASYEQYF. The CDR3 region has the DNA TGTGCCAGCAGCTTAGAAGACAGGGGTGCTTCCTACGAGCAGTACTTC.

The chain couples TRBV28 to TRBJ2-7; 12 bases line up with TRBD2. The germline V gene has CDR1 MDHEN and CDR2 SYDVKM. This CDR3 contains 15 residues. With 3 bases clipped from V and 5 bases from J, the junction kept 5 bases outside the gene matches. CDR3 sequence (DNA): TGTGCCAGCAGTTTCCTAGCGGGAGGGTCCAACGAGCAGTACTTC. Translation: CASSFLAGGSNEQYF.

The rearrangement joins TRBV7-9 to TRBJ1-6; 8 bases match TRBD1. V lost 3 bases to trimming and J lost 9 bases; unmatched junction nucleotides: 7. CDR3 length equals 15 residues. The germline gives CDR1 SEHNR, CDR2 FQNEAQ (reference sequence). The CDR3: CASSFATGVGSPLHF. The CDR3 region has the DNA TGTGCCAGCAGCTTTGCGACAGGGGTCGGTTCACCCCTCCACTTT.

The V and J genes are TRBV20-1 and TRBJ1-5; TRBD1 is a possible D gene (5 bases). Per germline, CDR1 DFQATT and CDR2 SNEGSKA (reference sequence). CDR3 size: 11 residues. V lost 7 bases, J lost 5 bases, and 9 bases lay in between. The CDR3 DNA reads as TGCAGTGTGGGGGACGATCAGCCCCAGCATTTT. Its translation: CSVGDDQPQHF.

This clonotype has a count of ten or more. The V gene is TRBV5-1, the J gene TRBJ2-1; 9 nucleotides match TRBD2. The V gene end was trimmed by 0 bases and the J gene end by 7 bases; junction bases not matched to a gene: 5. The germline V gene has CDR1 SGHRS and CDR2 YFSETQ. The CDR3 covers 15 residues. CDR3 amino acids: CASSLGAGGRNEQFF. The CDR3 DNA sequence: TGCGCCAGCAGCTTGGGCGCGGGGGGGCGGAATGAGCAGTTCTTC.

This clonotype was found many times. The chain carries TRBV3-1 and TRBJ1-1; 7 bases map to TRBD1. The trim removed 5 bases at V and 4 bases at J, leaving 4 bases unmatched. The length of the CDR3 is 13 residues. CDR1 LGHDT and CDR2 YNNKEL come from the germline V gene (reference sequence). The CDR3 region is CASSSRQGTEAFF. DNA for the CDR3: TGTGCCAGCAGCTCGCGACAGGGCACTGAAGCTTTCTTT. Together with reference TRBV3-1 and TRBJ1-1, the CDR3 gives the full variable domain: DTAVSQTPKYLVTQMGNDKSIKCEQNLGHDTMYWYKQDSKKFLKIMFSYNNKELIINETVPNRFSPKSPDKAHLNLHINSLELGDSAVYFCASSSRQGTEAFFGQGTRLTVV.

This clonotype occurred a few times. The chain has TRBV6-4 and TRBJ2-7; the D gene is possibly TRBD2 (6 bases). V was clipped by 6 bases and J by 3 bases, with 21 bases between them. There are 16 residues in the CDR3. Germline V lookup: CDR1 MRHNA, CDR2 SNTAGT. The CDR3 DNA reads as TGTGCCAGCAGGGACCCGGGGGACGTCAGTCACTACGAGCAGTACTTC. Its translation: CASRDPGDVSHYEQYF.

This chain connects TRBV27 to TRBJ2-4; 12 bases agree with TRBD2. V shed 5 bases and J 8 bases; nucleotides not matched to a gene: 4. The CDR3 has 14 amino acids. Germline CDR1 is MNHEY and CDR2 is SMNVEV (reference sequence). The CDR3 here is CASSRGTSGHIQYF. DNA for the CDR3: TGTGCCAGCAGTCGAGGGACTAGCGGGCACATTCAGTACTTC.